This TCR beta chain was captured by sequencing in a study of blood T cell repertoires in COVID-19. For the study at large: Samples of COVID-19 (acute and convalescent) were obtained from the United States, Italy and Spain.

Those who participated ranged in age from roughly 18 to 100 years and resided in about two dozen US areas. Method: immunoSEQ multiplex PCR; TCRdb's copy keeps in-frame clones and lacks some. The sample consists of 350,000 to 400,000 clones, about nine tenths of them appearing once. The receptor's source is a woman in her forties who had been exposed to COVID-19. The sequenced material came from PBMCs or T cells enriched from blood (not recorded which).

The CDR3 DNA is TGTGCCAGCAGCCCAGGACTAGCGGGAGGGCCAGGCAATGAGCAGTTCTTC. Amino acids: CASSPGLAGGPGNEQFF. V usage is TRBV3-1 (or the pseudogene TRBV3-2) and J usage is TRBJ2-1; 15 bases are a match to TRBD2. Trimming took 4 bases from V and 6 from J; bases not matched to a gene: 7. The germline CDR1 and CDR2 sequences are LGHDT and YNNKEL (reference sequence). The CDR3 spans 17 residues.